This T cell receptor beta chain was identified in a study of T cell changes during pregnancy in multiple sclerosis. With V trimmed by 0 bases and J by 0 bases, 2 bases remained unmatched. Germline V lookup: CDR1 LGHNA, CDR2 YNFKEQ. CDR3 length: 15 residues. The method was immunoSEQ multiplex PCR; TCRdb's version includes in-frame clones alone and lacks a portion of them. The repertoire holds 66,000 or so clones, about 90% seen once, with around 0.85% in the top ten. The specimen was peripheral blood, collected in the first trimester of pregnancy. The chain links TRBV4-2 to TRBJ2-7, with 7 bases matching TRBD2. The TCR was taken from a female donor in good health, enrolled as a control in a pregnancy study. CDR3 sequence (DNA): TGTGCCAGCAGCCAAGATAGGGAGGGCTCCTACGAGCAGTACTTC. Encoded protein: CASSQDREGSYEQYF.